This T cell receptor beta chain was found in a study of OX40 agonist ivuxolimab in advanced cancers. Whole-study context: Ivuxolimab, an agonistic anti-OX40 (CD134) antibody, was given to patients. The study, taken as a whole, reports: Among the lowest peripheral clonal expansion occurred in 0.1-3.0 mg/kg partial responders.

This clone has just a few counts. Its antigen is unidentified. The data were produced by immunoSEQ multiplex PCR, yet TCRdb's version contains in-frame clones alone and is incomplete. The table lists about 46,000 clones, around 84% of them singletons. Germline V gene sequence: CDR1 MNHEY, CDR2 SMNVEV (reference sequence). The V gene end was trimmed by 5 bases and the J gene end by 7 bases; junction bases not matched to a gene: 9. The CDR3 length is 14 residues. This TCR was sampled from an adult with an advanced solid tumor such as melanoma, head and neck, liver or kidney cancer. The genes are TRBV27 and TRBJ2-7; 9 nucleotides match TRBD2. The material was CD4+ or CD8+ T cells sorted from blood, obtained in a trial of the OX40 agonist ivuxolimab. The CDR3 coding sequence is TGTGCCAGCAGTGGCGGGGGGGCCGGTAGTGAGCAGTACTTC. It specifies CASSGGGAGSEQYF.